This T cell receptor beta chain originates from a study of CD8+ T cells in alopecia areata. Across the whole study: Patients given treatment had severity scored by the percentage of scalp area affected.

Germline loops: CDR1 SGHAT, CDR2 FQNNGV. The CDR3 has 13 residues. The V gene lost 5 bases and the J gene lost 8 bases, with 15 bases spanning the gap. This clone was counted ten times or more. No antigen is known for it. Following RNA extraction, reverse transcription yielded cDNA that acted as the sequencing template. Using immunoSEQ multiplex PCR, the repertoire was profiled, and TCRdb retains in-frame clones only, with some absent. The repertoire includes fewer than 250,000 clones, approximately 57% of them detected once, and 1% sits in the top ten. Treatment reported: oral pan-JAK inhibitor, 5-10 mg twice daily. Alopecia areata patients provided lesional scalp punch biopsies and peripheral blood, both collected for the study. Study outcomes and limitations: Among the top 100, expanded CD8+ clones, as well as scalp clonality, were significantly decreased by tofacitinib. Clonality was higher in lesional than normal scalp, especially in alopecia totalis/universalis.

The origin of this receptor is a human donor with alopecia areata. The sample in question was CD4+ T cells sorted from blood, obtained at week 24, from a patient treated with tofacitinib. This chain joins TRBV11-2 and TRBJ1-2; D remains ambiguous. This CDR3 is CASSPTPGAGYTF. Here the CDR3 DNA reads TGTGCCAGCAGCCCGACGCCCGGAGCAGGCTACACCTTC.